This T cell receptor beta chain was profiled in a study of T cell responses to AZD1222 COVID-19 vaccine. Turning to the study itself: Pooling covered second doses at about 4 or about 12 weeks. Study conclusions and caveats: Nearly half of spike-specific TCRs reportedly go after variant regions that carry no mutations. Increased Spike-specific TCR breadth and depth were observed after two AZD1222 doses.

TCRdb's copy holds only in-frame clones and misses some; the assay was immunoSEQ multiplex PCR. The sample has around 130,000 clones; about 93% are singletons. Worth noting for this clone: Antigen specificity is unknown.

With 2 bases clipped from V and 3 bases from J, the junction kept 2 bases outside the gene matches. The CDR3 totals 14 residues. The germline CDR1 and CDR2 sequences are SGHAT and FQNNGV. Sample: peripheral blood, taken on day 0 of AZD1222 vaccination. The clonotype comes from an adult in good health. The V and J genes are TRBV11-2 and TRBJ2-7; 9 bases align to TRBD2. The CDR3 here is CASSLPSGIYEQYF. The CDR3 DNA reads as TGTGCCAGCAGCTTACCTAGCGGGATCTACGAGCAGTACTTC.